This T cell receptor beta chain was sequenced during a study of Ad26.COV2.S vaccination and SARS-CoV-2 variants. Looking at the study overall: Once or twice, 56 days apart, Ad26.COV2.S was delivered intramuscularly. Overall study results and limits: The TCR breadth and depth analyses may have produced an underestimate of total T cell responses. Breadth measured for non-spike TCRs was similar across vaccine and placebo recipients.

Comment on this clone: Its target is unknown.

Data came from immunoSEQ multiplex PCR; TCRdb stores just in-frame clones and leaves some out. The sample has 440,000 or so clones; less than 95% are singletons. Trimming shortened V by 0 bases and J by 0 bases, and 12 bases separated the two germline ends. CDR1 is SGDLS, CDR2 YYNGEE, per germline. This CDR3 region has 16 residues. Regarding treatment: about 20 received Ad26.COV2.S at low or high dose, single or two shots; several received placebo; per-sample allocation not given. Samples analyzed were those drawn on day 63 after the first vaccine or placebo injection. Wuhan-strain spike was delivered by a replication-incompetent Ad26 vector.

The genes are TRBV9 and TRBJ2-5, with D possibly being TRBD2 (7 bases). The receptor was derived from a person aged 18-65 years who received the Ad26.COV2.S COVID-19 vaccine or a placebo. The sequences come from peripheral blood, collected in a trial of Ad26.COV2.S vaccine versus placebo. The CDR3 nucleotides read TGTGCCAGCAGCGTAGGAGGGAGGGGGTACCAAGAGACCCAGTACTTC. The encoded protein is CASSVGGRGYQETQYF.